These T cell receptor beta chains were read from a single sample in a study of T-cell reconstitution after alpha-beta-depleted transplantation in children. MiXCR, run by TCRdb on the PCR reads, gives a single entry per CDR3 protein. Of 250,000 to 350,000 distinct CDR3 sequences in the sample, almost 10% were seen once. The source material was PBMCs from the stem cell graft donor, sampled from the stem cell graft. The receptors shown here come from a human donor who donated a stem cell graft to a child with SCID. CDR3s include the opening cysteine and the closing phenylalanine or tryptophan. D genes are given only for firm matches. Not every row has a clone size; where given, it reads once, few, many or a size class.

v_call	d_call	j_call	clone_size	cdr3_nt	cdr3_aa
TRBV20-1	TRBD2	TRBJ2-3	-	TGCAGTGCTAGGAGAGCGGGAAGCACAGATACGCAGTATTTT	CSARRAGSTDTQYF
TRBV29-1	TRBD1	TRBJ2-7	many	TGCAGCGTCGGACAGGGCCACGAGCAGTACTTC	CSVGQGHEQYF
TRBV27	-	TRBJ1-5	-	TGTGCCAGCAGTTTGAATGGACCCGGGACACCTTATAGCAATCAGCCCCAGCATTTT	CASSLNGPGTPYSNQPQHF
TRBV29-1	-	TRBJ1-1	-	TGCAGCGTTGTTGGGGACCCAAGGGGTGGGACTGAAGCTTTCTTT	CSVVGDPRGGTEAFF
TRBV4-1	-	TRBJ2-1	many	TGCGCCAGCAGCCAAGAGGGCCAGGGCACCTACAATGAGCAGTTCTTC	CASSQEGQGTYNEQFF
TRBV12-3/TRBV12-4	TRBD1	TRBJ2-2	-	TGTGCCAGCACCCCGGACAGGGTTGGCACCGGGGAGCTGTTTTTT	CASTPDRVGTGELFF
TRBV7-9	-	TRBJ1-5	-	TGTGCCAGCAGCCTGGGGGTGGGGGTGAGCAATCAGCCCCAGCATTTT	CASSLGVGVSNQPQHF
TRBV7-3	TRBD2	TRBJ2-2	many	TGTGCCAGCAGCTCCTCCGGGACTAGCGGGGGAACCGGGGAGCTGTTTTTT	CASSSSGTSGGTGELFF
TRBV10-2	TRBD1	TRBJ2-3	-	TGCGCCAGCAGAAGAGGGACAGCCACAGATACGCAGTATTTT	CASRRGTATDTQYF
TRBV18	-	TRBJ1-1	many	TGTGCCAGCTCACCTTCGGGACGGCAGAACACTGAAGCTTTCTTT	CASSPSGRQNTEAFF
TRBV5-1	TRBD2	TRBJ2-1	-	TGCGCCAGCAGCTTGGTGACTAGCAGTTACAATGAGCAGTTCTTC	CASSLVTSSYNEQFF
TRBV4-1	TRBD1	TRBJ2-7	-	TGCGCCAGCAGCGTCCTGTCCGGGACAGGGTACTCCTACGAGCAGTACTTC	CASSVLSGTGYSYEQYF
TRBV10-3	TRBD1	TRBJ1-5	few	TGTGCCATCAGTGGCACCGACAGGGTTAATCAGCCCCAGCATTTT	CAISGTDRVNQPQHF
TRBV2	TRBD1	TRBJ1-6	many	TGTGCCAGCGGGTCGGCCAGACAGGGCCAGAATTCACCCCTCCACTTT	CASGSARQGQNSPLHF
TRBV6-1	TRBD1	TRBJ2-3	-	TGTGCCAGCACCGCGGCGACAGGGCGCCCCACAGATACGCAGTATTTT	CASTAATGRPTDTQYF
TRBV15	-	TRBJ1-5	few	TGTGCCACCAGCAGAGAAATGGATCAGCCCCAGCATTTT	CATSREMDQPQHF
TRBV5-1	-	TRBJ2-2	-	TGCGCCAGCAGCCACACTCCGGTCACCGGGGAGCTGTTTTTT	CASSHTPVTGELFF
TRBV5-1	TRBD2	TRBJ2-1	-	TGCGCCAGCACCTTGTCGGCTAGCGGGACTGGTGAGCAGTTCTTC	CASTLSASGTGEQFF
TRBV12-3/TRBV12-4	-	TRBJ2-1	-	TGTGCCAGCAACCCCAAAATCGGGAGTCCGGGTGAGCAGTTCTTC	CASNPKIGSPGEQFF
TRBV11-2	TRBD2	TRBJ2-3	few	TGTGCCAGCAGCTCAACTCGGGGGGGCCGGGATACGCAGTATTTT	CASSSTRGGRDTQYF
TRBV3-1	-	TRBJ2-5	few	TGTGCCAGCAGTTCTGGAACGACCCCCGGCAAAGAGACCCAGTACTTC	CASSSGTTPGKETQYF
TRBV20-1	TRBD1	TRBJ1-2	few	TGCAGTGCTAGAGGAGGGGGCTCTAACTATGGCTACACCTTC	CSARGGGSNYGYTF
TRBV6-1	-	TRBJ1-5	-	TGTGCCAGCAGTGGAGGGACAAGCAATCAGCCCCAGCATTTT	CASSGGTSNQPQHF
TRBV3-1	-	TRBJ1-6	many	TGTGCCAGCAGCCGGGCTGGGGATAATTCACCCCTCCACTTT	CASSRAGDNSPLHF
TRBV29-1	TRBD2	TRBJ2-7	-	TGCAGCGTTGGGGGGGGCTACGAGCAGTACTTC	CSVGGGYEQYF
TRBV2	-	TRBJ2-2	many	TGTGCCAGCATGGGGGGCACCGGGGAGCTGTTTTTT	CASMGGTGELFF
TRBV12-3/TRBV12-4	TRBD1	TRBJ2-3	many	TGTGCCAGCAGTCCCGGGACAGGTTATACGCAGTATTTT	CASSPGTGYTQYF
TRBV5-1	-	TRBJ2-2	-	TGCGCCAGCAGCTTGGCCCGTGCGACCGGGGAGCTGTTTTTT	CASSLARATGELFF
TRBV5-1	TRBD1	TRBJ1-1	many	TGCGCCAGCTCCAGGGTTGACAGGGGCACTGAAGCTTTCTTT	CASSRVDRGTEAFF
TRBV3-1	TRBD2	TRBJ2-5	few	TGTGCCAGCAGCTCCGGGGGGACTAGCGGGGGTGGGAAGACCCAGTACTTC	CASSSGGTSGGGKTQYF
TRBV12-3/TRBV12-4	-	TRBJ1-3	few	TGTGCCAGCAGAACAGACGGGAGCTCTGGAAACACCATATATTTT	CASRTDGSSGNTIYF
TRBV20-1	-	TRBJ1-4	many	TGCAGTGCTAGCCAGGGGACTAATGAAAAACTGTTTTTT	CSASQGTNEKLFF
TRBV5-1	-	TRBJ1-1	few	TGCGCCAGCAGCGTTGACAGAGTGAACACTGAAGCTTTCTTT	CASSVDRVNTEAFF
TRBV12-3/TRBV12-4	TRBD1	TRBJ1-3	few	TGTGCCAGCAGTGGGGACAGGGGGAAAGGAAACACCATATATTTT	CASSGDRGKGNTIYF
TRBV7-8	TRBD1	TRBJ1-5	-	TGTGCCAGCAGCCCACCTTTACGGGACAGGGGACGGGGCAATCAGCCCCAGCATTTT	CASSPPLRDRGRGNQPQHF
TRBV15	TRBD1	TRBJ1-1	-	TGTGCCACGACCAGGGGGTGGGACACTGAAGCTTTCTTT	CATTRGWDTEAFF
TRBV6-5	TRBD1	TRBJ2-2	few	TGTGCCAGCAGTTACGACAGGGGGAACACCGGGGAGCTGTTTTTT	CASSYDRGNTGELFF
TRBV12-3/TRBV12-4	-	TRBJ1-2	few	TGTGCCAGCAGTTTAGTAGGGGGAGGTGGCTACACCTTC	CASSLVGGGGYTF
TRBV12-3/TRBV12-4	-	TRBJ1-2	few	TGTGCCAGCAGTTTTGTAGGGGGATATGGCTACACCTTC	CASSFVGGYGYTF
TRBV12-3/TRBV12-4	-	TRBJ2-5	many	TGTGCCAGCACCCTCCAAGAGACCCAGTACTTC	CASTLQETQYF
TRBV18	-	TRBJ1-1	few	TGTGCCAGCTCTCAACCACACACTGAAGCTTTCTTT	CASSQPHTEAFF
TRBV5-1	TRBD1	TRBJ2-3	-	TGCGCCAGCAGCTGGGACAGGGAAGGTACGCAGTATTTT	CASSWDREGTQYF
TRBV20-1	TRBD2	TRBJ2-7	many	TGCAGTGCCAGACTAGCGGGGGGCTCCTACGAGCAGTACTTC	CSARLAGGSYEQYF
TRBV6-1	TRBD1	TRBJ1-1	-	TGTGCCAGCAGTCGATTCAGGGGGACTGAAGCTTTCTTT	CASSRFRGTEAFF
TRBV18	-	TRBJ1-6	many	TGTGCCAGCTCTACCAAGGGGGAGTGGAATTCACCCCTCCACTTT	CASSTKGEWNSPLHF
TRBV5-1	-	TRBJ1-1	-	TGCGCCAGCAGCTCGACGACCATGAACACTGAAGCTTTCTTT	CASSSTTMNTEAFF
TRBV12-3/TRBV12-4	-	TRBJ1-4	few	TGTGCCAGCAACAAGAGGGGGTATAGCGAAAAACTGTTTTTT	CASNKRGYSEKLFF
TRBV7-6	TRBD1	TRBJ2-7	-	TGTGCCAGCAGCTTAGGGGCCGCAGGGGGCGAGCAGTACTTC	CASSLGAAGGEQYF
TRBV28	TRBD1	TRBJ2-7	few	TGTGCCAGCAGCCCCCGGGACAGGGATTCGGGCGAGCAGTACTTC	CASSPRDRDSGEQYF
TRBV3-1	-	TRBJ2-3	-	TGTGCCAGCAGCCAAGAAGTAGGAGGGAATACGCAGTATTTT	CASSQEVGGNTQYF
TRBV20-1	TRBD1	TRBJ1-1	few	TGCAGTGCTTCGGACAGGGCTAATACAGTTTTGGGGAACACTGAAGCTTTCTTT	CSASDRANTVLGNTEAFF
TRBV27	-	TRBJ2-7	many	TGTGCCAGCAGGACCGGGACATCCTACGAGCAGTACTTC	CASRTGTSYEQYF
TRBV2	TRBD2	TRBJ2-3	-	TGTGCCAGCATACGGGGGGCAGATACGCAGTATTTT	CASIRGADTQYF
TRBV20-1	TRBD1	TRBJ2-6	-	TGCAGTGCGTGGACAGGGACCACCTCTGGGGCCAACGTCCTGACTTTC	CSAWTGTTSGANVLTF
TRBV12-3/TRBV12-4	TRBD1	TRBJ1-1	-	TGTGCCAGCAGCACCTGGACAGGGAACACTGAAGCTTTCTTT	CASSTWTGNTEAFF
TRBV5-8	TRBD1	TRBJ2-7	-	TGTGCCAGCAGCTTGGACGGTTGGTCAGGGGGCGAGCAGTACTTC	CASSLDGWSGGEQYF
TRBV12-3/TRBV12-4	-	TRBJ2-7	-	TGTGCCAGCCGGGTTTCCGGGAGCTACGAGCAGTACTTC	CASRVSGSYEQYF
TRBV9	-	TRBJ2-2	-	TGTGCCAGCAGCGAGGACCCGAACACCGGGGAGCTGTTTTTT	CASSEDPNTGELFF
TRBV20-1	-	TRBJ1-1	few	TGCAGTGTCAGCAACCTCGAAGCTTTCTTT	CSVSNLEAFF